Below are 20 T cell receptor beta chains sequenced from a single sample in a study of yellow fever vaccine responses in identical twins. TCRdb reanalysed the RT-PCR reads using MiXCR and keeps one entry per CDR3 protein. Found here are roughly 730 distinct CDR3 sequences, over 90% of them singletons; the top ten hold approximately 4.8%. Sequences were derived from T cells from blood (PBMCs), unsorted or a sorted subset (not recorded which), sampled before or after yellow fever vaccination (not recorded which). These receptors were obtained from a woman under 30 who received the yellow fever vaccine.

This chain links TRBV11-3 with TRBJ2-1; TRBD2 matches 8 bases. CDR3 size: 15 residues. CDR1 is SGHNT, CDR2 YENEEA, per germline. V shed 5 bases and J 4 bases; nucleotides not matched to a gene: 7. CDR3 sequence: CASSAGGLVYNEQFF. CDR3 bases: TGTGCCAGCAGCGCTGGGGGACTAGTTTACAATGAGCAGTTCTTC.

This clonotype was counted once. This chain joins TRBV11-3 and TRBJ2-7, with 11 bases that match TRBD1. Germline V gives CDR1 SGHNT, CDR2 YENEEA. V gave up 1 base and J gave up 0 bases; unmatched junction bases: 5. This CDR3 spans 17 amino acids. The chain's CDR3 is CASSLGGTGGLSYEQYF. CDR3 bases: TGTGCCAGCAGCTTAGGGGGGACAGGGGGACTCTCCTACGAGCAGTACTTC. The full variable domain, completed using reference TRBV11-3 and TRBJ2-7, is EAGVVQSPRYKIIEKKQPVAFWCNPISGHNTLYWYLQNLGQGPELLIRYENEEAVDDSQLPKDRFSAERLKGVDSTLKIQPAELGDSAVYLCASSLGGTGGLSYEQYFGPGTRLTVT.

J is TRBJ1-2 and V is TRBV30; TRBD1 aligns across 8 bases. Germline V lookup: CDR1 GTSNPN, CDR2 SVGIG (reference sequence). This CDR3 comprises 15 residues. V was clipped by 3 bases and J by 5 bases; unmatched bases: 11. CDR3 in DNA: TGTGCCTGGAGCTTAGGACAGGGAGATTCGTATGGCTACACCTTC. Translated: CAWSLGQGDSYGYTF.

This clonotype was counted a few times. V is TRBV7-2 and J is TRBJ1-4, with 9 bases aligning to TRBD1. With 0 bases clipped from V and 13 bases from J, the junction kept 3 bases outside the gene matches. This CDR3 has 13 residues. Germline CDR1 SGHTA, CDR2 FQGNSA. DNA for the CDR3: TGTGCCAGCAGCTTAGCGGGGACAGGGCTACTGTTTTTT. Protein sequence: CASSLAGTGLLFF.

The V and J genes are TRBV11-2 and TRBJ2-1; D not resolved. Looked up from germline, CDR1 is SGHAT and CDR2 is FQNNGV. The V gene lost 5 bases and the J gene lost 0 bases, with 8 bases spanning the gap. The CDR3 consists of 14 residues. CDR3 DNA sequence: TGTGCCAGCAGCCCTAAAAGCTCCTACAATGAGCAGTTCTTC. Residues: CASSPKSSYNEQFF.

The V gene is TRBV10-1, the J gene TRBJ1-2; D not resolved. This CDR3 contains 13 residues. Trimming stripped 2 bases from V and 5 bases from J, with 9 bases between. In germline, CDR1 is WNHNN, CDR2 SYGVQD (reference sequence). CDR3: CASSESGRYGYTF. The CDR3 region has the DNA TGCGCCAGCAGTGAGAGCGGGAGGTATGGCTACACCTTC.

V usage is TRBV7-9 and J usage is TRBJ2-6; the D gene is possibly TRBD2 (5 bases). From germline, CDR1 is SEHNR and CDR2 FQNEAQ (reference sequence). Trimming shortened V by 1 base and J by 0 bases, and 13 bases separated the two germline ends. The CDR3 totals 18 residues. The CDR3 DNA sequence: TGTGCCAGCAGCTTAGGGCTAGCCGGTAGCTCTGGGGCCAACGTCCTGACTTTC. Its protein is CASSLGLAGSSGANVLTF.

The chain has TRBV28 and TRBJ1-1; D remains ambiguous. Germline V gene sequence: CDR1 MDHEN, CDR2 SYDVKM. The CDR3 covers 13 residues. V was clipped by 10 bases and J by 0 bases, with 12 bases between them. The CDR3 here is CATESYMNTEAFF. CDR3 DNA: TGTGCCACCGAGTCCTACATGAACACTGAAGCTTTCTTT.

The V and J genes are TRBV7-3 and TRBJ2-2, with 8 positions matching TRBD2. The length of the CDR3 is 15 residues. Germline V gene lookup returns CDR1 SGHTA and CDR2 FQGTGA. V shed 5 bases and J 1 base; nucleotides not matched to a gene: 3. The CDR3 loop is CASSRGGMNTGELFF. In nucleotides, the CDR3 is TGTGCCAGCAGCCGGGGGGGTATGAACACCGGGGAGCTGTTTTTT.

The chain has TRBV14 and TRBJ2-7; possibly TRBD2 for D (5 bases). Germline CDR1 and CDR2: SGHDN and FVKESK. The V and J ends lost 1 base and 2 bases respectively, with 12 bases between them. This CDR3 contains 15 residues. The CDR3 nucleotides are TGTGCCAGCAGCCAAGGAGGGCTCAAGACCTACGAGCAGTACTTC. It yields the protein CASSQGGLKTYEQYF.

J is TRBJ2-5 and V is TRBV10-1, with 7 bases aligning to TRBD1. This CDR3 contains 15 residues. V shed 7 bases and J 5 bases; nucleotides not matched to a gene: 13. Germline V CDR1 and CDR2: WNHNN, SYGVQD (reference sequence). CDR3: CASIRADRVRETQYF. In DNA form, the CDR3 reads TGCGCCAGCATTAGAGCTGACAGGGTACGGGAGACCCAGTACTTC.

The V gene is TRBV18, the J gene TRBJ1-1; D is unclear. This CDR3 spans 15 amino acids. The V end lost 0 bases, the J end lost 8 bases, and 16 bases lay between the germline ends. Germline V lookup: CDR1 KGHSH, CDR2 LQKENI. CDR3: CASSPPRSGEAEAFF. For the CDR3, the DNA is TGTGCCAGCTCACCACCAAGGTCAGGCGAGGCGGAAGCTTTCTTT. Drawing the rest from reference TRBV18 and TRBJ1-1, the complete variable domain is NAGVMQNPRHLVRRRGQEARLRCSPMKGHSHVYWYRQLPEEGLKFMVYLQKENIIDESGMPKERFSAEFPKEGPSILRIQQVVRGDSAAYFCASSPPRSGEAEAFFGQGTRLTVV.

The rearrangement links TRBV12-3 or TRBV12-4 to TRBJ1-2; D is possibly TRBD1 (5 bases). CDR3 length: 14 amino acids. V lost 5 bases to trimming and J lost 7 bases, with 17 bases between them. CDR3 sequence (DNA): TGTGCCAGCAGTCCAACCGGGACGTCGTCTGGCTACACCTTC. Translation gives CASSPTGTSSGYTF.

The V call is TRBV15, the J call TRBJ1-4, with a weak D call TRBD1 (5 bases). The V gene lost 0 bases and the J gene lost 7 bases, with 15 bases spanning the gap. Per germline, CDR1 LNHNV and CDR2 YYDKDF (reference sequence). CDR3 length: 16 amino acids. CDR3 residues: CATSRDLQGNFEKLFF. The CDR3 DNA follows: TGTGCCACCAGCAGAGATTTGCAGGGAAACTTTGAAAAACTGTTTTTT.

The chain has TRBV3-1 and TRBJ1-2; D is undetermined. V lost 1 base, J lost 2 bases, and 2 bases lay in between. The CDR3 is 12 amino acids. The germline gives CDR1 LGHDT, CDR2 YNNKEL (reference sequence). DNA for the CDR3: TGTGCCAGCAGCCAAGGGAACTATGGCTACACCTTC. This translates into CASSQGNYGYTF.

This chain uses TRBV10-1 with TRBJ2-3; unclear D gene. Germline V lookup: CDR1 WNHNN, CDR2 SYGVQD (reference sequence). This CDR3 comprises 13 residues. The V end lost 2 bases, the J end lost 1 base, and 4 bases lay between the germline ends. CDR3 bases: TGCGCCAGCAGTGAGGCCGGCACAGATACGCAGTATTTT. Encoded protein: CASSEAGTDTQYF.

Only one count was recorded for this clonotype. V is TRBV4-1 and J is TRBJ1-2; tentatively, D is TRBD1 (5 bases). The CDR3 is 14 residues long. CDR1 and CDR2 (germline): MGHRA, YSYEKL. V lost 1 base to trimming and J lost 2 bases, with 8 bases between them. The CDR3 region has the DNA TGCGCCAGCAGCCAAGGGGACGGGAACTATGGCTACACCTTC. Translating it yields CASSQGDGNYGYTF.

The chain couples TRBV4-1 to TRBJ1-5; D is uncertain. The CDR3 sequence is 14 residues long. The V end lost 6 bases, the J end lost 0 bases, and 9 bases lay between the germline ends. Per germline, CDR1 MGHRA and CDR2 YSYEKL. The CDR3 DNA reads as TGCGCCAGCAGTGCGTCGAGTAGCAATCAGCCCCAGCATTTT. Amino acid sequence: CASSASSSNQPQHF.

The V and J genes are TRBV7-2 and TRBJ2-7; no clear D. V was trimmed by 2 bases and J by 4 bases, leaving 3 bases between them. Germline V lookup: CDR1 SGHTA, CDR2 FQGNSA. CDR3 size: 11 residues. CDR3 protein: CASSLMYEQYF. The CDR3 DNA is TGTGCCAGCAGCTTAATGTACGAGCAGTACTTC.

This chain joins TRBV10-3 and TRBJ1-2; 8 bases map to TRBD1. The CDR3 has 14 residues. V trimming: 2 bases; J trimming: 2 bases; junction bases outside the gene matches: 1. Germline-derived CDR1 and CDR2 are ENHRY and SYGVKD. CDR3 residues: CAISEGQGNYGYTF. CDR3 in DNA: TGTGCCATCAGTGAGGGACAGGGCAACTATGGCTACACCTTC.